A single sample gave rise to the 10 T cell receptor beta chains below, sequenced in a study of cytomegalovirus exposure and HLA in healthy donors. The data were produced by immunoSEQ multiplex PCR, yet TCRdb's version contains in-frame clones alone and is incomplete. The table records some 170,000 clones, about 86% of them present only once. The sequenced material came from PBMCs. The receptors derive from a woman aged 25 to 39 in good health and CMV-seronegative.

The table lists this clone with a count of one. V gene TRBV10-3 combines with J gene TRBJ2-3; TRBD2 matches 10 bases. CDR1 ENHRY and CDR2 SYGVKD come from the germline V gene. J was trimmed by 4 bases and V by 3 bases; bases with no gene match: 4. The CDR3 has 15 amino acids. CDR3 protein: CAISEAGGLADTQYF. In DNA, the CDR3 is TGTGCCATCAGTGAAGCGGGGGGGTTGGCAGATACGCAGTATTTT.

This rearrangement joins TRBV5-1 to TRBJ2-6; D is perhaps TRBD1 or TRBD2 (5 bases each). V was clipped by 3 bases and J by 3 bases, with 16 bases between them. Per the germline V gene, CDR1 is SGHRS and CDR2 is YFSETQ. CDR3 length: 17 residues. CDR3 in amino acids: CASSSTLGGFGANVLTF. The DNA of the CDR3 is TGCGCCAGCAGCTCGACCCTTGGGGGATTTGGGGCCAACGTCCTGACTTTC. Looking up the rest from reference TRBV5-1 and TRBJ2-6 gives the full variable domain: KAGVTQTPRYLIKTRGQQVTLSCSPISGHRSVSWYQQTPGQGLQFLFEYFSETQRNKGNFPGRFSGRQFSNSRSEMNVSTLELGDSALYLCASSSTLGGFGANVLTFGAGSRLTVL.

The genes are TRBV6-6 and TRBJ1-2; 8 nucleotides agree with TRBD1. This CDR3 comprises 15 residues. Germline-derived CDR1 and CDR2 are MNHNY and SVGAGI (reference sequence). The V gene end was trimmed by 5 bases and the J gene end by 4 bases; junction bases not matched to a gene: 9. As DNA, the CDR3 is TGTGCCAGCAGTCCCCTCAGGGGGCTAGGCTATGGCTACACCTTC. This sequence encodes CASSPLRGLGYGYTF.

J is TRBJ1-3 and V is TRBV5-6, with D hard to call. Germline V CDR1 and CDR2: SGHDT, YYEEEE. Trimming stripped 1 base from V and 3 bases from J, with 8 bases between. The CDR3 is 14 amino acids. The CDR3 spells CASSLTGGGNTIYF. In DNA form, the CDR3 reads TGTGCCAGCAGCTTGACCGGCGGTGGAAACACCATATATTTT.

This chain links TRBV19 with TRBJ1-2; 11 bases match TRBD1. The CDR3 sequence is 15 residues long. V trimming: 7 bases; J trimming: 8 bases; junction bases outside the gene matches: 12. Germline V CDR1 and CDR2: LNHDA, SQIVND (reference sequence). The CDR3 nucleotides read TGTGCCAGTACCTCCCTGGGACAGGGGGTTGAGGGCTACACCTTC. Amino acid sequence: CASTSLGQGVEGYTF.

The V and J genes are TRBV29-1 and TRBJ2-7; 11 bases map to TRBD2. The germline V gene encodes CDR1 SQVTM and CDR2 ANQGSEA. The CDR3 sequence is 13 residues long. J was trimmed by 5 bases and V by 5 bases; bases with no gene match: 5. The CDR3 DNA reads TGCAGCGTTTCGACTAGCGGGATGCACGAGCAGTACTTC. Its protein is CSVSTSGMHEQYF.

This clone was seen just once. This sequence joins TRBV27 and TRBJ1-1; 7 nucleotides align to TRBD1. The CDR3 contains 15 residues. V was pared by 5 bases and J by 8 bases, with 14 bases of the junction left unmatched. Germline V gene lookup returns CDR1 MNHEY and CDR2 SMNVEV (reference sequence). The CDR3 is CASSLTGVPYREAFF. The CDR3 DNA is TGTGCCAGCAGTCTTACAGGGGTCCCTTACCGGGAAGCTTTCTTT.

Concerning this clone: At one end the junction does not follow the germline gene, possibly because of a read error. The rearrangement uses TRBV28 and TRBJ2-7; D call uncertain. The length of the CDR3 is 12 residues. Germline-derived CDR1 and CDR2 are MDHEN and SYDVKM. CDR3 coding DNA: TGTGCCAGCATCAGAAGAGACGGCTACCAGGCTTTC. It encodes CASIRRDGYQAF.

This clone was seen only a few times. The V call is TRBV4-3, the J call TRBJ1-2; no clear D. Germline V gene lookup returns CDR1 LGHNA and CDR2 YSLEER. The CDR3 totals 15 residues. Trimming left V 4 bases short and J 6 bases short, with 18 bases between. The DNA of the CDR3 is TGCGCCAGCAGCCTCGAAAGGTTGGCAGCTAATGGCTACACCTTC. It codes for CASSLERLAANGYTF.

CDR3 DNA sequence: TGCGCCAGCAGCTGGACAGCAGGGGAGGGGACCCAGTACTTC. Translating it yields CASSWTAGEGTQYF. The chain employs TRBV5-1 and TRBJ2-5, with D tentatively TRBD2 (7 bases). The CDR3 is made up of 14 amino acids. CDR1 SGHRS and CDR2 YFSETQ come from the germline V gene. Trimming left V 3 bases short and J 7 bases short, with 16 bases between. Filled out from reference TRBV5-1 and TRBJ2-5, the complete variable domain reads KAGVTQTPRYLIKTRGQQVTLSCSPISGHRSVSWYQQTPGQGLQFLFEYFSETQRNKGNFPGRFSGRQFSNSRSEMNVSTLELGDSALYLCASSWTAGEGTQYFGPGTRLLVL.